A single sample is the source of the 5 T cell receptor beta chains below, sequenced in a study of graft-versus-host responses after intestinal transplantation. The protocol was immunoSEQ multiplex PCR, while the TCRdb copy is restricted to in-frame clones and leaves out a portion. The table has approximately 46,000 clones, roughly 80% seen once. Antigens of these TCRs are unknown. This specimen was unstimulated CD4+ T cells sorted from spleen or lymph node cells, taken before transplant. These receptors came from a human donor who was the organ donor for an intestinal transplant.

The chain employs TRBV7-9 and TRBJ1-5, with a weak D call TRBD1 (5 bases). The germline V gene encodes CDR1 SEHNR and CDR2 FQNEAQ (reference sequence). The ends were cut back, 5 bases at V and 0 bases at J, with 8 bases in the middle. The CDR3 has 14 residues. CDR3 loop: CASSRGYSNQPQHF. The CDR3 region has the DNA TGTGCCAGCAGCAGGGGATATAGCAATCAGCCCCAGCATTTT. Full variable domain (missing parts from reference TRBV7-9 and TRBJ1-5): DTGVSQNPRHKITKRGQNVTFRCDPISEHNRLYWYRQTLGQGPEFLTYFQNEAQLEKSRLLSDRFSAERPKGSFSTLEIQRTEQGDSAMYLCASSRGYSNQPQHFGDGTRLSIL.

The chain couples TRBV2 to TRBJ1-2, with 7 bases identical to TRBD1. CDR3 length: 13 amino acids. The germline gives CDR1 SNHLY, CDR2 FYNNEI. The trim removed 7 bases at V and 7 bases at J, leaving 9 bases unmatched. CDR3 bases: TGTGCCAGCAAACGACAGGGAGGAGGTGGCTACACCTTC. Translated: CASKRQGGGGYTF.

The chain recombines TRBV5-1 with TRBJ2-1; D is possibly TRBD1 or TRBD2 (6 bases each). This CDR3 spans 15 amino acids. Trimming removed 5 bases from V and 5 bases from J, with 17 bases in between. Germline lookup yields CDR1 SGHRS and CDR2 YFSETQ. The CDR3 DNA is TGCGCCAGCAGGATCCGGGGGCAGCTCAACAATGAGCAGTTCTTC. Translating gives CASRIRGQLNNEQFF.

This clone came up once. The CDR3 loop is CASSPRQRIYEQYF. CDR3 DNA: TGTGCCAGCTCACCGCGGCAGAGGATCTACGAGCAGTACTTC. The genes are TRBV18 and TRBJ2-7, with unresolved D. This CDR3 region has 14 residues. Germline assignment: CDR1 KGHSH and CDR2 LQKENI. Trimming removed 3 bases at V and 3 bases at J, with 12 bases between.

This clone came up once. V and J are TRBV7-8 and TRBJ2-7, with 8 bases fitting TRBD2. The CDR3 length is 16 residues. The ends lost 1 base at V and 2 bases at J; junction bases unmatched: 7. Germline assignment: CDR1 SGHVS and CDR2 FQNEAQ. The CDR3 loop is CASSLGSGVGAYEQYF. CDR3 nucleotide sequence: TGTGCCAGCAGCTTAGGTAGCGGGGTAGGAGCCTACGAGCAGTACTTC.